A selection of T cell receptor beta chains follows, all from one sample in a study of CD8+ T cells in alopecia areata. The repertoire was sequenced with immunoSEQ multiplex PCR; TCRdb's copy has only in-frame clones and lacks some. Of over 6,000 clones in the sample, 55% to 70% were seen once. Source: skin, taken at week 0. The receptors come from a human donor with alopecia areata. CDR3s include the opening cysteine and the closing phenylalanine or tryptophan. Each record gives: clone size, D gene, J gene, V gene, CDR3 DNA, CDR3 protein. The D gene is left open where the match is weak. Not every row has a clone size; where given, it reads once, few, many or a size class.

>NA|NA|TRBJ1-1|TRBV4-3
TGCGCCAGCAGCCAAGATTTTCTTCTGGACTTTTTAGACGCTGAAGCTTTCTTT
CASSQDFLLDFLDAEAFF
>NA|TRBD2|TRBJ2-2|TRBV7-2
TGTGCCAGCAGCTCCCCCGACCAGCGGGGTCCCGGGGAGCTGTTTTTT
CASSSPDQRGPGELFF
>large|NA|TRBJ1-1|TRBV28
TGTGCCAGCAAGAGGGGGTCTTGGACTGAAGCTTTCTTT
CASKRGSWTEAFF
>NA|NA|TRBJ1-1|TRBV5-6
TGTGCCAGCACGATCTTAGGGACGGGAGCCACTGAAGCTTTCTTT
CASTILGTGATEAFF
>NA|NA|TRBJ1-2|TRBV5-1
TGCGCCAGCAGCTTGATACCCCGCCGAAGCTGTGGCTACACCTTC
CASSLIPRRSCGYTF
>NA|NA|TRBJ2-3|TRBV19
TGTGCCAGTAGCCGCGAGGGGCGCCGGGTCACAGATACGCAGTATTTT
CASSREGRRVTDTQYF
>NA|NA|TRBJ2-7|TRBV19
TGTGCCAGTAGTATAACTAGCTCCTACGAGCAGTACTTC
CASSITSSYEQYF
>few|NA|TRBJ1-2|TRBV28
TGTGCCAGCAGTTTACGGGGCATGGACTATGGCTACACCTTC
CASSLRGMDYGYTF
>NA|TRBD1|TRBJ2-2|TRBV10-3
TGTGCCAGCACTTCCGGGACAGAGTACACCGGGGAGCTGTTTTTT
CASTSGTEYTGELFF
>few|NA|TRBJ1-6|TRBV23-1
TGCGCCAGCCGAAACGTCAGGGAACGCTCACCCCTCCACTTT
CASRNVRERSPLHF
>NA|NA|TRBJ1-5|TRBV30
TGTGCCTGGAACCGGGGTAGCAATCAGCCCCAGCATTTT
CAWNRGSNQPQHF
>NA|TRBD1|TRBJ2-5|TRBV5-6
TGTGCCAGCAGCTTGGTAGGGTCAGGGGGATTGGAGACCCAGTACTTC
CASSLVGSGGLETQYF
>NA|NA|TRBJ2-1|TRBV7-2
TGTGCCAGCAGCTTAGCGCGCCAGAATGAGCAGTTCTTC
CASSLARQNEQFF
>once|TRBD2|TRBJ2-5|TRBV5-1
TGCGCCAGCAGCTCTAAACTAGCGGGGGGCGAAGAGACCCAGTACTTC
CASSSKLAGGEETQYF
>NA|NA|TRBJ1-2|TRBV9
TGTGCCAGCAGCCCCCGGGACGGCCTAAACTATGGCTACACCTTC
CASSPRDGLNYGYTF
>NA|NA|TRBJ1-2|TRBV7-9
TGTGCCAGCAGCCCGCAGGGTGTAAAGGCTTATGGCTACACCTTC
CASSPQGVKAYGYTF
>NA|TRBD2|TRBJ2-7|TRBV7-8
TGTGCCAGCAGCAACGGACTAGCGGCTACCTACGAGCAGTACTTC
CASSNGLAATYEQYF
>NA|TRBD2|TRBJ2-1|TRBV6-4
TGTGCCAGCAGCCCCGGGACTAGCGGGGACAATGAGCAGTTCTTC
CASSPGTSGDNEQFF
>NA|NA|TRBJ1-2|TRBV28
TGTGCCAGCAGCCTAGCTAACTATGGCTACACCTTC
CASSLANYGYTF
>NA|NA|TRBJ1-2|TRBV7-2
TGTGCCAGCAGTAAGCCGTCCAGTAAGAATGGCTACACCTTC
CASSKPSSKNGYTF
>NA|TRBD2|TRBJ2-6|TRBV5-5
TGTGCCAGCAGTACTCTCGGGGGGTGGCTTAGGGCCAACGTCCTGACTTTC
CASSTLGGWLRANVLTF
>few|NA|TRBJ1-6|TRBV14
TGTGCCAGCAGCCGCCTGGGGGGATCACCCCTCCACTTT
CASSRLGGSPLHF
>NA|NA|TRBJ1-2|TRBV30
TGTGCCTGGAGCCATTTACAGGGCCTGAACTTTTTCTATGGCTACACCTTC
CAWSHLQGLNFFYGYTF
>few|NA|TRBJ2-1|TRBV6-1
TGTGCCAGCAGTGAAGCCCGGTCGCGGGGGCTAAGGTTTGGGCAGTTCTTC
CASSEARSRGLRFGQFF
>NA|TRBD2|TRBJ2-3|TRBV4-3
TGCGCCAGCAGCGCCCGGACTAGCGGGGGAGGCACAGATACGCAGTATTTT
CASSARTSGGGTDTQYF
>NA|TRBD2|TRBJ2-1|TRBV5-1
TGCGCCAGCAGCTTGGCCCCCGGGACTAGCGGGGTAACCTACAATGAGCAGTTCTTC
CASSLAPGTSGVTYNEQFF
>NA|NA|TRBJ2-1|TRBV7-2
TGTGCCAGCAGCCTAAGCCAGGGGCCCTACAATGAGCAGTTCTTC
CASSLSQGPYNEQFF
>NA|NA|TRBJ1-4|TRBV2
TGTGCCAGCAGCCAGAGACTGATGCACACTAAAAATGAAAAACTGTTTTTT
CASSQRLMHTKNEKLFF
>NA|TRBD2|TRBJ2-3|TRBV7-3
TGTGCCAGCAGCCCCAGCCCTCCTAGCGGGGTTCTAGATACGCAGTATTTT
CASSPSPPSGVLDTQYF
>NA|NA|TRBJ1-1|TRBV11-2
TGTGCCAGCAGCCCTTGGGCAGAAGAAGAAGCTTTCTTT
CASSPWAEEEAFF
>NA|TRBD1|TRBJ1-1|TRBV5-4
TGTGCCAGCAGTAGGGGGGGGACAGGTCACACTGAAGCTTTCTTT
CASSRGGTGHTEAFF
>NA|NA|TRBJ2-1|TRBV14
TGTGCCAGCAGCCAAGATTTCAAGGGGGGCGACTCCTACAATGAGCAGTTCTTC
CASSQDFKGGDSYNEQFF
>NA|NA|TRBJ2-6|TRBV6-4
TGTGCCAGCCGCGAGGAGCCGGCAGGGGCCAACGTCCTGACTTTC
CASREEPAGANVLTF
>NA|NA|TRBJ2-7|TRBV27
TGTGCCGGACGACATCGTTCCTACGAGCAGTACTTC
CAGRHRSYEQYF
>once|NA|TRBJ1-1|TRBV25-1
TGTGCCAGCAGTGACAACTTGTATAGGGCTTTCTTT
CASSDNLYRAFF
>NA|NA|TRBJ1-1|TRBV28
TGTGCCAGCAGTTACCCGTACGGAGACAGGAACACTGAAGCTTTCTTT
CASSYPYGDRNTEAFF
>NA|TRBD1|TRBJ1-1|TRBV6-5
TGTGCCAGCAGTTACTCGACAGGGAGAAACACTGAAGCTTTCTTT
CASSYSTGRNTEAFF
>NA|NA|TRBJ2-1|TRBV29-1
TGCAGCGTTGAAGATAATACAGAAGACAATGAGCAGTTCTTC
CSVEDNTEDNEQFF
>NA|NA|TRBJ2-6|TRBV4-3
TGCGCCAGCAGCCAAGATCGCCGGAGCTCTGGGGTCAACGTCCTGACTTTC
CASSQDRRSSGVNVLTF
>few|NA|TRBJ1-5|TRBV21-1
TGTGCCAGCAGCCCCCCCGGGACCGAGGGGGATCAGCCCCAGCATTTT
CASSPPGTEGDQPQHF
>NA|NA|TRBJ1-2|TRBV19
TGTGCCAGTAGCGATCCGGGGAGCTATGGCTACACCTTC
CASSDPGSYGYTF
>NA|NA|TRBJ2-3|TRBV29-1
TGCAGCGTTGCCGTTATAGATACGCAGTATTTT
CSVAVIDTQYF
>NA|TRBD1|TRBJ1-6|TRBV19
TGTGCCAGCTCCGGGACAGCTAATTCACCCCTCCACTTT
CASSGTANSPLHF
>NA|TRBD1|TRBJ1-2|TRBV5-6
TGTGCCAGCAGCTCACAGGGGGTAAGGACTGGCTACACCTTC
CASSSQGVRTGYTF
>NA|NA|TRBJ1-2|TRBV6-5
TGTGCCAGCAGTCGGGAAGTGGGGGCCTATGGCTACACCTTC
CASSREVGAYGYTF